This entry is about one TCR beta chain. Libraries were prepared by immunoSEQ multiplex PCR; TCRdb keeps only in-frame clonotypes and omits some of them. The sample shows 100,000 to 150,000 clones, 84% of them seen only once. This sample is part of a study of blood T cell repertoires in COVID-19. Study-level background: PBMCs, B-cell-depleted T cells, or T cells provided the cDNA or gDNA that made up the material.

Germline loops: CDR1 DFQATT, CDR2 SNEGSKA (reference sequence). The CDR3 length is 16 residues. After removal of 3 bases from V and 5 bases from J, the junction contained 7 bases not matched to a gene. The chain joins TRBV20-1 to TRBJ2-1, with 13 bases matching TRBD2. The sequencing sample was made of peripheral blood. The TCR sequence derives from a woman aged 30 to 39 who had recovered from COVID-19. The CDR3 DNA sequence: TGCAGTGCTAGTCGGTTACTAGCGGGAGGGCACAATGAGCAGTTCTTC. Its protein product is CSASRLLAGGHNEQFF.